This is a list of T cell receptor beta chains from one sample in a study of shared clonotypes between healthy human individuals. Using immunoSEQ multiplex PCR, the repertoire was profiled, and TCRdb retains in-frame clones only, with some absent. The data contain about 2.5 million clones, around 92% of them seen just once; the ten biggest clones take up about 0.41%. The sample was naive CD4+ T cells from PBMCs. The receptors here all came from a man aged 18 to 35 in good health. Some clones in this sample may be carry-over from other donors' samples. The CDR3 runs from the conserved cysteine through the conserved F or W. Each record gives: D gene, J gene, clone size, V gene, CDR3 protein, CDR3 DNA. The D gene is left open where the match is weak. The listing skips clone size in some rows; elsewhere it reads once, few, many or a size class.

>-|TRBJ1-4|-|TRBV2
CASSERANEKLFF
TGTGCCAGCAGTGAACGGGCTAATGAAAAACTGTTTTTT
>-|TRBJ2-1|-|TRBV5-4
CASSPGPPPSNEQFF
TGTGCCAGCAGCCCGGGACCTCCTCCCTCCAATGAGCAGTTCTTC
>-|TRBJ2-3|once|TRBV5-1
CASTYAEGIGTQYF
TGCGCCAGCACCTACGCTGAGGGAATTGGGACGCAGTATTTT
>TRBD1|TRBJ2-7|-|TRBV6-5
CASSYRQGYEQYF
TGTGCCAGCAGTTATAGACAGGGGTACGAGCAGTACTTC
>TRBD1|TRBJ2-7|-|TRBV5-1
CASSGAGTGTEQYF
TGCGCCAGCAGCGGCGCCGGGACAGGTACCGAGCAGTACTTC
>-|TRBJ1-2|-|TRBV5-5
CASSRVGEGGYTF
TGTGCCAGCAGCCGGGTTGGGGAGGGAGGCTACACCTTC
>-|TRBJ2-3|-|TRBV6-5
CASSSTRADTQYF
TGTGCCAGCAGCTCCACGAGGGCAGATACGCAGTATTTT
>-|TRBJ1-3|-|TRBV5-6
CASSRDRPSGNTIYF
TGTGCCAGCAGTCGCGACAGACCCTCTGGAAACACCATATATTTT
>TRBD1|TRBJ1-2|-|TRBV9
CASSLGGTGLNGYTF
TGTGCCAGCAGCCTAGGGGGGACAGGGCTCAATGGCTACACCTTC
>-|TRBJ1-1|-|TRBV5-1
CASSDQVNTEAFF
TGCGCCAGCAGTGATCAGGTCAACACTGAAGCTTTCTTT
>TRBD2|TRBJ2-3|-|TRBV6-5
CASYSGRADTQYF
TGTGCCAGCTATAGCGGGAGGGCAGATACGCAGTATTTT
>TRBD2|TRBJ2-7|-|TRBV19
CASSISPRSRLAASYEQYF
TGTGCCAGTAGTATATCCCCTCGAAGCCGGCTAGCGGCCTCCTACGAGCAGTACTTC
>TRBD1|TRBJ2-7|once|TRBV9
CASSVTGQGLHEQYF
TGTGCCAGCAGCGTAACGGGACAGGGGCTCCACGAGCAGTACTTC
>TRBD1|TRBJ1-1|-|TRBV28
CASRSGDRVVTEAFF
TGTGCCAGCAGGAGCGGGGACAGGGTTGTCACTGAAGCTTTCTTT
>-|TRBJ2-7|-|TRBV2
CASSPRASSYEQYF
TGTGCCAGCAGTCCACGTGCAAGCTCCTACGAGCAGTACTTC
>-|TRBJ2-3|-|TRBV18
CASSPYEGPDTQYF
TGTGCCAGCTCACCATATGAGGGCCCAGATACGCAGTATTTT
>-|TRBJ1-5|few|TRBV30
CAWSVRDSNQPQHF
TGTGCCTGGAGTGTACGAGATAGCAATCAGCCCCAGCATTTT
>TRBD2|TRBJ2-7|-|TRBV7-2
CASSTTSGRFGGEQYF
TGTGCCAGCAGCACAACTAGCGGGAGGTTCGGAGGCGAGCAGTACTTC
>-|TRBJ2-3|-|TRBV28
CASSFGSTDTQYF
TGTGCCAGCAGTTTCGGGAGCACAGATACGCAGTATTTT
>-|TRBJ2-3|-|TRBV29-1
CSVEELMRDTQYF
TGCAGCGTTGAAGAATTGATGCGAGATACGCAGTATTTT
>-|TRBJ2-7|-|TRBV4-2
CASSQLSRDGVYEQYF
TGTGCCAGCAGCCAACTCTCCCGGGACGGGGTCTACGAGCAGTACTTC
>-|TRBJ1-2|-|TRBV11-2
CASSLPSGRLYGYTF
TGTGCCAGCAGCTTACCTTCGGGACGTCTATATGGCTACACCTTC
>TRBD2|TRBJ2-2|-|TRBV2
CASGTSGTTGELFF
TGTGCCAGTGGGACTAGCGGGACTACCGGGGAGCTGTTTTTT
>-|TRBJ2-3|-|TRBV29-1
CSARGRNTDTQYF
TGCAGCGCAAGGGGCCGAAACACAGATACGCAGTATTTT
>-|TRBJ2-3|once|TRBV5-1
CASSLVIRADTQYF
TGCGCCAGCAGCTTGGTAATTAGAGCAGATACGCAGTATTTT
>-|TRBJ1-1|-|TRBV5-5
CASSLEGLYTEAFF
TGTGCCAGCAGCTTGGAGGGGTTATACACTGAAGCTTTCTTT
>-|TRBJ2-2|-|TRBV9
CASSPWDGPLRGELFF
TGTGCCAGCAGCCCTTGGGACGGACCTCTTAGGGGGGAGCTGTTTTTT
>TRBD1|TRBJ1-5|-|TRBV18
CASSPDRRGQPQHF
TGTGCCAGCTCACCGGACAGGCGGGGTCAGCCCCAGCATTTT
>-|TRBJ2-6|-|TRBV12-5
CASGLDGGSGANVLTF
TGTGCTAGTGGTTTGGACGGAGGGTCCGGGGCCAACGTCCTGACTTTC
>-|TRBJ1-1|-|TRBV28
CASTLGGAGTEAFF
TGTGCCAGCACTCTAGGGGGGGCGGGGACTGAAGCTTTCTTT
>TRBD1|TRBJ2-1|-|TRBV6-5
CASSSPGQVEQFF
TGTGCCAGCAGTTCCCCAGGACAGGTTGAGCAGTTCTTC
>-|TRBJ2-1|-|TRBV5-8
CASSLVLYNEQFF
TGTGCCAGCAGCTTGGTCCTATACAATGAGCAGTTCTTC
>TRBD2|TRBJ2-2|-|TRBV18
CASSPGLAGHTGELFF
TGTGCCAGCTCACCGGGACTAGCGGGACACACCGGGGAGCTGTTTTTT
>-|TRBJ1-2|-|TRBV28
CASSRGGGNYGYTF
TGTGCCAGCAGCCGTGGGGGGGGCAACTATGGCTACACCTTC
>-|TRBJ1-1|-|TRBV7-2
CASRPYGQQNTEAFF
TGTGCCAGCCGCCCTTATGGACAGCAGAACACTGAAGCTTTCTTT
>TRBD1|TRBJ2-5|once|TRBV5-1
CASSLITGAETQYF
TGCGCCAGCAGCTTAATAACAGGGGCAGAGACCCAGTACTTC
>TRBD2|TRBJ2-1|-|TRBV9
CASSVVSIEAGVGHNEQFF
TGTGCCAGCAGCGTAGTTTCCATAGAGGCGGGAGTGGGCCACAATGAGCAGTTCTTC
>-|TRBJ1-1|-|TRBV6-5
CASSEPPQGYTEAFF
TGTGCCAGCAGCGAACCACCACAGGGATACACTGAAGCTTTCTTT
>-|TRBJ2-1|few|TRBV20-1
CSARVYNEQFF
TGCAGTGCTAGAGTCTACAATGAGCAGTTCTTC
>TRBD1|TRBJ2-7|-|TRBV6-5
CASSINRGSDEQYF
TGTGCCAGCAGTATTAACAGGGGGTCGGACGAGCAGTACTTC
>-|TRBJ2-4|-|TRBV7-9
CASSLRTGEDIQYF
TGTGCCAGCAGCCTCCGGACCGGAGAGGACATTCAGTACTTC
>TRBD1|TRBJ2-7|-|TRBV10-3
CAIRSQGTDEQYF
TGTGCCATCAGATCACAGGGGACGGACGAGCAGTACTTC
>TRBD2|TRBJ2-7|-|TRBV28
CASSLWASGRGNYEQYF
TGTGCCAGCAGTCTGTGGGCAAGCGGGAGAGGAAATTACGAGCAGTACTTC
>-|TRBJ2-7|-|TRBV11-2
CASRNIRDTPYEQYF
TGTGCCAGCAGAAACATAAGGGACACCCCCTACGAGCAGTACTTC
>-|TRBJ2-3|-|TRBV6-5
CASRGTGTDTQYF
TGTGCCAGCAGGGGTACCGGGACAGATACGCAGTATTTT
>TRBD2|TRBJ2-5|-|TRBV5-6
CASSFPGLAETQYF
TGTGCCAGCAGCTTCCCTGGACTAGCGGAGACCCAGTACTTC
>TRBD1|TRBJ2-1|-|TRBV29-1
CSVVGRGIDNEQFF
TGCAGCGTTGTAGGCAGGGGGATTGACAATGAGCAGTTCTTC
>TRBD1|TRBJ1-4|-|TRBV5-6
CASSYRGEGEKLFF
TGTGCCAGCAGTTACAGGGGTGAGGGTGAAAAACTGTTTTTT
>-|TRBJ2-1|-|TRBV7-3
CASSPGLAAVSYNEQFF
TGTGCCAGCAGCCCTGGCCTAGCTGCCGTCTCCTACAATGAGCAGTTCTTC
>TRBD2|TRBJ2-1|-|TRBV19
CASTPTSGRVASYNEQFF
TGTGCCAGTACCCCCACTAGCGGGAGAGTGGCGTCCTACAATGAGCAGTTCTTC